What follows are 20 T cell receptor beta chains derived from one specimen sequenced in a study of identical twins. Each CDR3 protein gets one entry after TCRdb re-called the 5' RACE reads with MiXCR. The sample comprises some 900,000 distinct CDR3 sequences, about 12% of which are singletons, and 1.5% to 2% rests with the top ten. These data were also filed under a second study, of yellow fever vaccine responses in identical twins.

The specimen was PBMCs. These TCRs come from a woman between 18 and 30 years old in good health.

CDR3 amino acids: CASSQWSGQGSDTQYF. The CDR3 nucleotides are TGTGCCAGCAGTCAATGGTCGGGACAGGGCTCAGATACGCAGTATTTT. V and J are TRBV5-5 and TRBJ2-3; 9 bases are shared with TRBD1. The J segment lost 4 bases and the V segment lost 5 bases, leaving 11 bases of the junction unmatched. Germline-derived CDR1 and CDR2 are SGHKS and YYEKEE (reference sequence). CDR3 size: 16 residues.

The chain employs TRBV7-9 and TRBJ2-2, with D unresolved. Trimming shortened V by 6 bases and J by 5 bases, and 10 bases separated the two germline ends. CDR1 is SEHNR and CDR2 is FQNEAQ in the germline V gene (reference sequence). This CDR3 spans 13 amino acids. CDR3 protein: CASSTDLTGELFF. DNA of the CDR3: TGTGCCAGCAGTACCGACCTTACCGGGGAGCTGTTTTTT.

This clonotype has ten or more counts. This sequence joins TRBV27 and TRBJ2-1, with 8 nucleotides matching TRBD2. Germline trimming cut 5 bases from V and 4 bases from J; bases unmatched to any gene: 7. CDR1 and CDR2 (germline): MNHEY, SMNVEV (reference sequence). The CDR3 contains 15 residues. In nucleotides, the CDR3 is TGTGCCAGCAGTGTGGGACTAGGGTCTTACAATGAGCAGTTCTTC. It translates to CASSVGLGSYNEQFF.

The chain is built from TRBV7-9 and TRBJ2-5; no definite D call. Germline V gene data show CDR1 as SEHNR and CDR2 as FQNEAQ (reference sequence). The CDR3 totals 15 residues. V lost 1 base to trimming and J lost 2 bases, with 11 bases between them. The CDR3 DNA sequence: TGTGCCAGCAGCTTAGGGGAAGCAAGACAAGAGACCCAGTACTTC. Translation gives CASSLGEARQETQYF. Full variable domain (missing parts from reference TRBV7-9 and TRBJ2-5): DTGVSQNPRHKITKRGQNVTFRCDPISEHNRLYWYRQTLGQGPEFLTYFQNEAQLEKSRLLSDRFSAERPKGSFSTLEIQRTEQGDSAMYLCASSLGEARQETQYFGPGTRLLVL.

This sequence joins TRBV20-1 and TRBJ2-5, with D possibly TRBD2 on 6 matching bases. The CDR3 length is 16 residues. CDR1 is DFQATT, CDR2 SNEGSKA, per germline (reference sequence). V shed 6 bases and J shed 3 bases, with 23 bases lying between them. In DNA form, the CDR3 reads TGCAGTGCCCCGCTACTTAGGGTCGGGAGTGAAGAGACCCAGTACTTC. Its translation is CSAPLLRVGSEETQYF.

In this sample, this clonotype turned up a few times. The chain carries TRBV20-1 and TRBJ2-1; 8 positions agree with TRBD1. Germline CDR1 reads DFQATT; CDR2 reads SNEGSKA (reference sequence). There are 14 residues in the CDR3. The V gene end was trimmed by 4 bases and the J gene end by 8 bases; junction bases not matched to a gene: 10. For the CDR3, the DNA is TGCAGTGCTACCCGGGACAGGTTCGAGGATGAGCAGTTCTTC. It encodes CSATRDRFEDEQFF.

This clonotype has a handful of counts. V usage is TRBV20-1 and J usage is TRBJ1-5, with 9 bases lining up with TRBD1. Germline trimming cut 1 base from V and 7 bases from J; bases unmatched to any gene: 5. In germline, CDR1 is DFQATT, CDR2 SNEGSKA (reference sequence). The CDR3 is 14 residues long. The CDR3 region has the DNA TGCAGTGCTAGAGTACAGGGGGCAGGGCAGCCCCAGCATTTT. Its translation: CSARVQGAGQPQHF.

This clonotype was observed a few times. The chain has TRBV5-1 and TRBJ1-1; D is undetermined. CDR1 SGHRS and CDR2 YFSETQ come from the germline V gene. Deletions cut 6 bases from V and 1 base from J, with 7 bases between. The CDR3 has 12 residues. CDR3 residues: CASMGKNTEAFF. The CDR3 region has the DNA TGCGCCAGCATGGGGAAGAACACTGAAGCTTTCTTT.

The chain has TRBV28 and TRBJ2-1; no clear D gene. Germline V gene lookup returns CDR1 MDHEN and CDR2 SYDVKM. This CDR3 comprises 15 residues. V lost 7 bases, J lost 1 base, and 14 bases lay in between. CDR3 DNA sequence: TGTGCCAGCATAAGTGGCGGTTCTTCCTACAATGAGCAGTTCTTC. Residues: CASISGGSSYNEQFF.

The V call is TRBV5-5, the J call TRBJ2-3; 15 bases are shared with TRBD2. The V gene's germline CDR1 is SGHKS and CDR2 YYEKEE (reference sequence). The ends lost 4 bases at V and 4 bases at J; junction bases unmatched: 4. The CDR3 runs 16 residues. Here the CDR3 reads CASSEGLAGGSDTQYF. The CDR3 DNA reads as TGTGCCAGCAGCGAGGGACTAGCGGGGGGCTCAGATACGCAGTATTTT.

In this sample, this clonotype turned up a few times. The chain is built from TRBV12-3 or TRBV12-4 and TRBJ1-1; 9 nucleotides align to TRBD1. J lost 1 base, V lost 8 bases, and 8 bases had no gene match. This CDR3 is built from 15 residues. This CDR3 is CASGGTGPTNTEAFF. CDR3 nucleotides: TGTGCCAGCGGCGGGACAGGGCCCACGAACACTGAAGCTTTCTTT.

In DNA, the CDR3 is TGTGCCAGTATGGACGGCCGTGGAGGCAATCAGCCCCAGCATTTT. As protein: CASMDGRGGNQPQHF. The chain combines TRBV2 with TRBJ1-5, with D unresolved. Deletions cut 9 bases from V and 2 bases from J, with 17 bases between. The CDR3 loop spans 15 amino acids. The germline V gene encodes CDR1 SNHLY and CDR2 FYNNEI.

CDR3 in amino acids: CASSPPGYANTGELFF. The DNA of the CDR3 is TGTGCCAGCAGCCCCCCAGGCTACGCGAACACCGGGGAGCTGTTTTTT. This rearrangement joins TRBV7-8 to TRBJ2-2; D remains ambiguous. Per the germline V gene, CDR1 is SGHVS and CDR2 is FQNEAQ. CDR3 size: 16 residues. Trimming removed 5 bases at V and 0 bases at J, with 13 bases between. Combining the CDR3 with reference TRBV7-8 and TRBJ2-2 gives the whole variable domain GAGVSQSPRYKVAKRGQDVALRCDPISGHVSLFWYQQALGQGPEFLTYFQNEAQLDKSGLPSDRFFAERPEGSVSTLKIQRTQQEDSAVYLCASSPPGYANTGELFFGEGSRLTVL.

This clonotype was observed a few times. The V call is TRBV20-1, the J call TRBJ2-7, with D unclear. Germline CDR1 is DFQATT and CDR2 is SNEGSKA (reference sequence). The CDR3 runs 14 residues. Trimming removed 1 base at V and 2 bases at J, with 12 bases between. Here the CDR3 DNA reads TGCAGTGCTAGAGTGGGCGCCACCCCCTACGAGCAGTACTTC. Its protein product is CSARVGATPYEQYF.

The chain uses TRBV19 and TRBJ2-7; D is unclear. Germline loops: CDR1 LNHDA, CDR2 SQIVND (reference sequence). The CDR3 has 16 amino acids. V was shortened by 7 bases and J by 0 bases, with 19 bases between the two germline ends. CDR3 protein: CASTLNGGPSSYEQYF. CDR3 bases: TGTGCCAGTACCCTCAATGGTGGGCCTAGCTCCTACGAGCAGTACTTC.

Only a few counts were recorded for this clonotype. This sequence joins TRBV3-1 and TRBJ2-3; 7 bases agree with TRBD2. Losses at the gene ends were 0 bases for V and 5 bases for J; bases not matched to a gene: 5. The CDR3 is made up of 15 amino acids. Germline lookup yields CDR1 LGHDT and CDR2 YNNKEL (reference sequence). The CDR3 DNA follows: TGTGCCAGCAGCCAAGAGCGGCGGGAGCTAGATACGCAGTATTTT. It specifies CASSQERRELDTQYF.

The chain recombines TRBV20-1 with TRBJ2-7; 7 bases are a match to TRBD2. CDR3 length: 14 amino acids. The junction had 10 bases not matched to a gene; V was cut back by 0 bases and J by 8 bases. In germline, CDR1 is DFQATT, CDR2 SNEGSKA (reference sequence). The DNA for the CDR3 is TGCAGTGCTAGAGAGCCTAGCGGCCTGTCGAAGCAGTACTTC. This codes for CSAREPSGLSKQYF.

This rearrangement joins TRBV7-9 to TRBJ2-5, with 7 positions matching TRBD2. The junction had 8 bases not matched to a gene; V was cut back by 5 bases and J by 5 bases. This CDR3 contains 14 residues. CDR1 and CDR2 from the germline V gene are SEHNR and FQNEAQ (reference sequence). The CDR3 DNA sequence: TGTGCCAGCAGCCCAGTCGGGGGAGGGGAGACCCAGTACTTC. Encoded protein: CASSPVGGGETQYF.

The chain recombines TRBV7-9 with TRBJ1-2; 10 nucleotides agree with TRBD1. With 5 bases clipped from V and 6 bases from J, the junction kept 9 bases outside the gene matches. The CDR3 consists of 15 residues. Germline loops: CDR1 SEHNR, CDR2 FQNEAQ (reference sequence). CDR3 nucleotides: TGTGCCAGCAGCACCCTAGACAGGGGGCGGCATGGCTACACCTTC. Protein: CASSTLDRGRHGYTF.

The chain joins TRBV14 to TRBJ2-7, with 9 bases lining up with TRBD1. In germline, CDR1 is SGHDN, CDR2 FVKESK. This CDR3 is built from 16 residues. After removal of 1 base from V and 5 bases from J, the junction contained 9 bases not matched to a gene. CDR3 nucleotides: TGTGCCAGCAGCCAAGGCACCGGGACAGGGATCCACGAGCAGTACTTC. Translated: CASSQGTGTGIHEQYF. Looking up the rest from reference TRBV14 and TRBJ2-7 gives the full variable domain: EAGVTQFPSHSVIEKGQTVTLRCDPISGHDNLYWYRRVMGKEIKFLLHFVKESKQDESGMPNNRFLAERTGGTYSTLKVQPAELEDSGVYFCASSQGTGTGIHEQYFGPGTRLTVT.